The 23 T cell receptor beta chains reported below all come from one sample, sequenced in a study of blood T cells in healthy people across ages. A J-beta primer mix and a sample-barcoded 5' primer were used in a second PCR of about 7 to 12 cycles. TCRdb used MiXCR to reprocess the 5' RACE reads, holding one entry per CDR3 protein. The profile shows over a million distinct CDR3 sequences, approximately 59% of them singletons. The specimen sequenced was blood. Source of these receptors: a man between 18 and 35 years old in good health.

The V call is TRBV12-3 or TRBV12-4, the J call TRBJ1-1; possibly TRBD1 for D (6 bases). This CDR3 contains 13 residues. Deletions cut 2 bases from V and 4 bases from J, with 8 bases between. The CDR3 is CASSLTGSTEAFF. The CDR3 coding sequence is TGTGCCAGCAGTTTAACAGGGAGCACTGAAGCTTTCTTT.

The J gene is TRBJ2-3, the V gene TRBV20-1; 9 bases fit TRBD2. CDR3 length: 14 amino acids. With V trimmed by 6 bases and J by 4 bases, 8 bases remained unmatched. Germline CDR1 and CDR2: DFQATT and SNEGSKA (reference sequence). The DNA of the CDR3 is TGCAGTGCCCTATTAGCGGGGGATTCAGATACGCAGTATTTT. This gives the protein CSALLAGDSDTQYF.

This clonotype was seen a few times. The V and J genes are TRBV6-5 and TRBJ1-4, with no clear D. V shed 2 bases and J shed 4 bases, with 11 bases lying between them. The V gene's germline CDR1 is MNHEY and CDR2 SVGAGI. The CDR3 runs to 15 residues. The CDR3 DNA sequence: TGTGCCAGCAGTTACCTCCGAGATTATAATGAAAAACTGTTTTTT. It specifies CASSYLRDYNEKLFF.

The V and J genes are TRBV7-2 and TRBJ2-7; 10 positions match TRBD2. Germline CDR1 SGHTA, CDR2 FQGNSA. This CDR3 region has 15 residues. Germline trimming cut 3 bases from V and 7 bases from J; bases unmatched to any gene: 9. CDR3 nucleotide sequence: TGTGCCAGCAGCTTTGACTGGACTAGCGGTTGGGAGCAGTACTTC. Translation gives CASSFDWTSGWEQYF.

The chain joins TRBV2 to TRBJ1-6; TRBD1 matches at 8 bases. After removal of 4 bases from V and 4 bases from J, the junction contained 6 bases not matched to a gene. The CDR3 has 16 amino acids. Germline V CDR1 and CDR2: SNHLY, FYNNEI. Here the CDR3 reads CASSAQDRGYNSPLHF. In DNA, the CDR3 is TGTGCCAGCAGTGCCCAAGACAGGGGTTATAATTCACCCCTCCACTTT.

The chain links TRBV28 to TRBJ2-5; 7 bases fit TRBD1. The V and J ends lost 2 bases and 5 bases, in that order; junction bases with no gene match: 8. Germline assignment: CDR1 MDHEN and CDR2 SYDVKM. This CDR3 has 15 residues. In nucleotides, the CDR3 is TGTGCCAGCAGTTTAAGTCAAGGGGGCGCGGAGACCCAGTACTTC. The encoded protein is CASSLSQGGAETQYF.

This clonotype occurred a few times. The chain links TRBV2 to TRBJ2-5; D uncertain. There are 10 residues in the CDR3. V shed 8 bases and J shed 5 bases, with 6 bases lying between them. From germline, CDR1 is SNHLY and CDR2 FYNNEI. CDR3 residues: CASATETQYF. DNA of the CDR3: TGTGCCAGCGCAACGGAGACCCAGTACTTC.

V and J are TRBV7-2 and TRBJ1-2; 9 bases fit TRBD1. The J segment lost 8 bases and the V segment lost 0 bases, leaving 7 bases of the junction unmatched. The CDR3 is made up of 15 amino acids. Germline assignment: CDR1 SGHTA and CDR2 FQGNSA. CDR3 sequence (DNA): TGTGCCAGCAGCTTAGCCGGACAGGGGATTGGAGGCTACACCTTC. This gives the protein CASSLAGQGIGGYTF. Full variable domain (missing parts from reference TRBV7-2 and TRBJ1-2): GAGVSQSPSNKVTEKGKDVELRCDPISGHTALYWYRQSLGQGLEFLIYFQGNSAPDKSGLPSDRFSAERTGGSVSTLTIQRTQQEDSAVYLCASSLAGQGIGGYTFGSGTRLTVV.

The rearrangement uses TRBV5-5 and TRBJ2-1, with TRBD2 identical over 7 bases. Germline trimming cut 3 bases from V and 2 bases from J; bases unmatched to any gene: 5. This CDR3 contains 15 residues. Germline values: CDR1 SGHKS, CDR2 YYEKEE (reference sequence). The CDR3 DNA reads TGTGCCAGCAGCTACACTAGCGCCACCTACAATGAGCAGTTCTTC. It is translated as CASSYTSATYNEQFF.

The chain couples TRBV11-2 to TRBJ2-7, with D uncertain. The end of the DNA fits TRBJ2-5 better, so the J call may be wrong. Germline V gives CDR1 SGHAT, CDR2 FQNNGV. There are 14 residues in the CDR3. As DNA, the CDR3 is TGTGCCAGCCAAGCCGAACCGGTGGAGGAGACCCAGTACTTC. Its translation: CASQAEPVEETQYF.

This clonotype was counted a single time. The chain uses TRBV7-6 and TRBJ2-5, with D possibly matching TRBD2 (6 bases). The V gene's germline CDR1 is SGHVS and CDR2 FNYEAQ. V was clipped by 5 bases and J by 4 bases, with 14 bases between them. The CDR3 sequence is 14 residues long. The DNA for the CDR3 is TGTGCCAGCAGCCGTCGGGCGGGGCGAGAGACCCAGTACTTC. Amino acid sequence: CASSRRAGRETQYF.

In its sample, this clonotype was seen a few times. The chain is built from TRBV5-6 and TRBJ2-1; D possibly corresponds to TRBD1 (6 bases). This CDR3 comprises 16 residues. Trimming took off 3 bases at V and 4 bases at J, with 17 bases between the two ends. Germline-derived CDR1 and CDR2 are SGHDT and YYEEEE. The CDR3 loop is CASSWPPGHKYNEQFF. DNA for the CDR3: TGTGCCAGCAGCTGGCCTCCGGGACATAAATACAATGAGCAGTTCTTC.

The V gene is TRBV5-1, the J gene TRBJ2-7, with 8 bases that match TRBD1. The V segment lost 7 bases and the J segment 4 bases; nucleotides outside the gene matches: 16. Germline assignment: CDR1 SGHRS and CDR2 YFSETQ. This CDR3 is 16 amino acids long. The CDR3 region is CASALGPGQVPYEQYF. In DNA, the CDR3 is TGCGCCAGCGCCCTCGGGCCGGGACAGGTACCGTACGAGCAGTACTTC.

The V gene is TRBV29-1, the J gene TRBJ2-1, with D perhaps matching TRBD2 (7 bases). CDR1 is SQVTM, CDR2 ANQGSEA, per germline. Trimming removed 6 bases from V and 10 bases from J, with 28 bases in between. CDR3 size: 16 residues. CDR3 sequence: CSVGNGGGSSIQEQFF. The CDR3 coding sequence is TGCAGCGTCGGAAACGGGGGCGGGAGTAGTATACAAGAGCAGTTCTTC.

This clonotype was found a few times. CDR3 in DNA: TGTGCCAGCAGCCAAGGTTCGGGTTCTGGGGCCAACGTCCTGACTTTC. It codes for CASSQGSGSGANVLTF. The chain couples TRBV3-1 to TRBJ2-6, with D unclear. This CDR3 has 16 amino acids. Trimming took off 1 base at V and 1 base at J, with 8 bases between the two ends. From germline, CDR1 is LGHDT and CDR2 YNNKEL (reference sequence).

The J gene is TRBJ2-4, the V gene TRBV25-1, with D possibly TRBD2 on 7 matching bases. The J call may be mistaken, given a closer DNA end match to TRBJ2-5. Per the germline V gene, CDR1 is MGHDK and CDR2 is SYGVNS. This CDR3 contains 18 residues. The CDR3 loop is CASSESFRGGRVQETQYF. CDR3 bases: TGTGCCAGCAGTGAATCATTTCGCGGGGGCCGAGTTCAAGAGACCCAGTACTTC.

The chain's CDR3 is CATHRLLAGDEQFF. The DNA of the CDR3 is TGTGCCACCCACCGGCTTCTAGCAGGCGATGAGCAGTTCTTC. The V call is TRBV12-3 or TRBV12-4, the J call TRBJ2-1; D is possibly TRBD2 (5 bases). Trimming took 10 bases from V and 8 from J, leaving 21 bases between them. CDR3 length equals 14 residues.

The V and J genes are TRBV5-1 and TRBJ2-3; D is possibly TRBD1 (5 bases). With 0 bases removed from V and 4 bases from J, the gap between germline ends came to 15 bases. The CDR3 extends over 16 amino acids. CDR1 SGHRS and CDR2 YFSETQ come from the germline V gene. CDR3 DNA sequence: TGCGCCAGCAGCTTGGAGGCCCCCCTGGGGCCAGATACGCAGTATTTT. Encoded protein: CASSLEAPLGPDTQYF.

This rearrangement joins TRBV7-2 to TRBJ2-6; perhaps TRBD2 as D (5 bases). This CDR3 contains 16 residues. Trimming stripped 2 bases from V and 0 bases from J, with 8 bases between. The germline CDR1 and CDR2 sequences are SGHTA and FQGNSA. The CDR3 DNA reads TGTGCCAGCAGCTTAAGCGGAAGCTCTGGGGCCAACGTCCTGACTTTC. Amino acid sequence: CASSLSGSSGANVLTF.

In regard to this clonotype: Relative to the germline gene, one junction end is altered; a read error may explain this. The gene calls are TRBV10-3 and TRBJ2-7, with unresolved D. The CDR3 covers 12 residues. The germline gives CDR1 ENHRY, CDR2 SYGVKD. CDR3 in DNA: TGTGCCACCGCGGCAGACTCCTATGAGCGGTACTTC. It translates to CATAADSYERYF.

In regard to this clonotype: The junction shows a germline mismatch at one end, possibly a read error. V and J are TRBV20-1 and TRBJ2-2, with TRBD2 matching 8 bases. Looked up from germline, CDR1 is DFQATT and CDR2 is SNEGSKA (reference sequence). The length of the CDR3 is 13 residues. In DNA form, the CDR3 reads TGCAGTTCTAGCGGGCCGAACACCGGGGAGCTGTTTTTT. This translates into CSSSGPNTGELFF.

The gene calls are TRBV6-1 and TRBJ2-6; 11 bases are a match to TRBD2. The CDR3 loop spans 17 amino acids. With V trimmed by 6 bases and J by 0 bases, 4 bases remained unmatched. Germline CDR1 is MNHNS and CDR2 is SASEGT. In nucleotides, the CDR3 is TGTGCCAGCAGGACTAGCGGGGTCCGCTCTGGGGCCAACGTCCTGACTTTC. It codes for CASRTSGVRSGANVLTF.

Notes on this clonotype: A much larger clone differs by one base, so this may be a read error. The J gene is TRBJ2-4, the V gene TRBV12-3 or TRBV12-4; D possibly corresponds to TRBD1 (6 bases). The J call may not be correct, given that the DNA end is closer to TRBJ2-7. There are 13 residues in the CDR3. This CDR3 is CASSVGDTYEQYF. In DNA form, the CDR3 reads TGTGCCAGCAGTGTAGGGGACACCTACGAGCAGTACTTC.